Below, 18 T cell receptor beta chains from the same sample are listed, as sequenced in a study of molecular identifiers for immune sequencing clone quantification (dated by TCRdb to 2017 to 2018). Library preparation was by PCR. The sequencer listed for this sample is NextSeq 500. The public reads were run again by TCRdb, first through fastp at Q25 and then through MiXCR, and only productive beta chains were kept. Each entry merges the rows of one CDR3 protein and shows their most common DNA and genes. The sample has 100,000 or so distinct CDR3 sequences on record, 30% to 35% of them singletons. 9% to 10% of the sample is held by the ten biggest clonotypes. Sequenced input: naive CD8+ T cells from blood, with Jurkat cell RNA spiked in. The meaning of the sample's cell subset or site label: FACS-sorted CD8+CD4-CCR7+CD45RA+ naive T cells. The receptors were sampled from a human donor in good health. Some libraries in this study had Jurkat cell RNA spiked in.

Worth noting for this clonotype: A much larger clone sits a single nucleotide away, making a read error possible. The rearrangement uses TRBV4-2 and TRBJ2-3; D is ambiguous. This CDR3 region has 15 residues. The V gene's germline CDR1 is LGHNA and CDR2 YNFKEQ. The V end lost 1 base, the J end lost 2 bases, and 10 bases lay between the germline ends. CDR3 region: CASSQVDTNTDTQYF. CDR3 nucleotides: TGTGCCAGCAGCCAAGTCGATACCAACACAGATACGCAGTATTTT.

The V call is TRBV24-1, the J call TRBJ2-7; the D is unclear. Trimming cost V 3 bases and J 8 bases, with 10 bases left between them. The CDR3 length is 12 residues. Germline-derived CDR1 and CDR2 are KGHDR and SFDVKD. As DNA, the CDR3 is TGTGCCACCAGTGATCCCCAGAGGAAGCAGTACTTC. It yields the protein CATSDPQRKQYF.

The chain recombines TRBV4-3 with TRBJ2-7; 9 bases map to TRBD2. This CDR3 has 18 residues. Germline CDR1 reads LGHNA; CDR2 reads YSLEER. With 1 base clipped from V and 4 bases from J, the junction kept 14 bases outside the gene matches. The CDR3: CASSQATSAGGRGYEQYF. The CDR3 nucleotides are TGCGCCAGCAGCCAAGCTACCTCGGCTGGCGGGAGGGGTTACGAGCAGTACTTC.

By share, this clonotype counts as medium-sized. The rearrangement uses TRBV7-9 and TRBJ1-1; a weak D match, TRBD1 (5 bases). CDR3 length equals 13 residues. Germline CDR1 and CDR2: SEHNR and FQNEAQ (reference sequence). V lost 5 bases, J lost 11 bases, and 18 bases lay in between. The CDR3 sequence: CASSADGTIGAFF. The CDR3, as DNA: TGTGCCAGCAGCGCAGACGGGACCATAGGCGCTTTCTTT.

The V and J genes are TRBV19 and TRBJ1-1; D might be TRBD1 (6 bases). V was cut by 3 bases and J by 1 base, with 9 bases left in between. Germline CDR1 LNHDA, CDR2 SQIVND (reference sequence). There are 14 residues in the CDR3. The CDR3 reads CASSIGGPNTEAFF. CDR3 DNA: TGTGCCAGTAGTATTGGGGGGCCGAACACTGAAGCTTTCTTT.

This clonotype was detected a few times. The V gene is TRBV19, the J gene TRBJ2-7, with D possibly TRBD1 on 6 matching bases. Germline-derived CDR1 and CDR2 are LNHDA and SQIVND (reference sequence). There are 17 residues in the CDR3. V lost 4 bases and J lost 4, with 23 bases in between. The CDR3 region is CASSTQTPGTPLYEQYF. In nucleotides, the CDR3 is TGTGCCAGTAGTACCCAAACTCCCGGGACACCCCTATACGAGCAGTACTTC.

In the case of this clonotype: A read error may explain this, as a much larger clone is one base away. V gene TRBV29-1 combines with J gene TRBJ1-5; D is unresolved. From germline, CDR1 is SQVTM and CDR2 ANQGSEA. V was cut by 3 bases and J by 4 bases, with 10 bases left in between. This CDR3 has 13 amino acids. The chain's CDR3 is CSVDEGHNQPQHF. As DNA, the CDR3 is TGCAGCGTTGATGAGGGCCATAATCAGCCCCAGCATTTT.

A few counts support this clonotype. The V gene is TRBV6-1, the J gene TRBJ1-5; D unclear. This CDR3 contains 13 residues. Germline CDR1 is MNHNS and CDR2 is SASEGT. Between the trimmed V and J ends, which lost 1 base and 6 bases, there was a span of 7 bases. The CDR3 here is CASSEGVGQPQHF. The CDR3 DNA reads TGTGCCAGCAGTGAAGGGGTAGGTCAGCCCCAGCATTTT.

A few counts support this clonotype. The CDR3 nucleotides read TGTGCCAGCAGTCCCCACACGTACCAAGAGACCCAGTACTTC. Protein sequence: CASSPHTYQETQYF. The V gene is TRBV27, the J gene TRBJ2-5, with D uncertain. The ends were cut back, 5 bases at V and 0 bases at J, with 10 bases in the middle. Germline V gene lookup returns CDR1 MNHEY and CDR2 SMNVEV (reference sequence). This CDR3 has 14 residues.

A word on this clonotype: This may stem from a read error, because a much larger clone lies one nucleotide away. The V call is TRBV29-1, the J call TRBJ2-2; the D gene is possibly TRBD2 (5 bases). From germline, CDR1 is SQVTM and CDR2 ANQGSEA. The CDR3 spans 12 residues. The CDR3: CSVEGHTGELVF. The CDR3, as DNA: TGCAGCGTTGAAGGACACACCGGGGAGCTGGTTTTT.

The table lists this clonotype with many counts. This chain uses TRBV5-1 with TRBJ2-3, with 7 bases lining up with TRBD2. The CDR3 sequence is 15 residues long. The V and J ends lost 0 bases and 4 bases, in that order; junction bases with no gene match: 5. Germline CDR1 is SGHRS and CDR2 is YFSETQ. The CDR3 bases are TGCGCCAGCAGCTTGGGCGGGAGCAACGCAGATACGCAGTATTTT. It translates to CASSLGGSNADTQYF.

As to this clonotype: A far bigger clonotype differs at one base, so this is likely a read error. The V and J genes are TRBV5-1 and TRBJ2-3, with unresolved D. The CDR3 contains 12 residues. Germline values: CDR1 SGHRS, CDR2 YFSETQ. CDR3 bases: TGCGCCAGCAGCTTAGGCCCAGATACGCGGTATTTT. It yields the protein CASSLGPDTRYF.

As concerns this clonotype: Mismatch with germline at one junction end may stem from a read error. The chain recombines TRBV18 with TRBJ2-3, with D possibly matching TRBD2 (7 bases). In germline, CDR1 is KGHSH, CDR2 LQKENI. CDR3 length equals 16 residues. CDR3 amino acids: CASSPELGGTTDPQYF. CDR3 DNA sequence: TGTGCCAGCTCCCCCGAGCTGGGGGGGACAACAGATCCGCAGTATTTT.

About this clonotype: A much larger clone lies one base from this, so it may be a read error. The CDR3 loop reads CASSQWTWTGLQYF. The CDR3 region has the DNA TGTGCCAGCAGCCAATGGACCTGGACAGGTCTTCAGTACTTC. The chain links TRBV14 to TRBJ2-4, with TRBD1 matching over 7 bases. Per the germline V gene, CDR1 is SGHDN and CDR2 is FVKESK. The CDR3 loop spans 14 amino acids. V shed 2 bases, J shed 11 bases, and the junction held 9 bases outside the gene matches. The full variable domain, completed using reference TRBV14 and TRBJ2-4, is EAGVTQFPSHSVIEKGQTVTLRCDPISGHDNLYWYRRVMGKEIKFLLHFVKESKQDESGMPNNRFLAERTGGTYSTLKVQPAELEDSGVYFCASSQWTWTGLQYFGAGTRLSVL.

Concerning this clonotype: Since no conserved phenylalanine or tryptophan closes the CDR3, a read error is the likely cause. V and J are TRBV27 and TRBJ2-2, with D perhaps TRBD2 (7 bases). The CDR3 is 15 amino acids. V was shortened by 10 bases and J by 6 bases, with 21 bases between the two germline ends. In germline, CDR1 is MNHEY, CDR2 SMNVEV (reference sequence). In DNA form, the CDR3 reads TGTGCCACCCAAACCCACAGGGAGGGCGCCGGGGAGCTGTTTTTA. This gives the protein CATQTHREGAGELFL.

This clonotype turned up a few times. The J gene is TRBJ2-7, the V gene TRBV4-3; possibly TRBD2 for D (6 bases). CDR1 is LGHNA, CDR2 YSLEER, per germline. Deletions cut 1 base from V and 3 bases from J, with 16 bases between. There are 16 residues in the CDR3. The CDR3 bases are TGCGCCAGCAGCCAAGTTACGGGGACTTATCACTACGAGCAGTACTTC. This encodes CASSQVTGTYHYEQYF.

This clonotype was detected only a few times. The rearrangement uses TRBV13 and TRBJ2-4; D not resolved. V was shortened by 3 bases and J by 4 bases, with 7 bases between the two germline ends. The germline CDR1 and CDR2 sequences are PRHDT and FYEKMQ (reference sequence). The CDR3 runs to 13 residues. CDR3 sequence reads: CASSLAQKNIQYF. As DNA, the CDR3 is TGTGCCAGCAGCTTGGCACAGAAAAACATTCAGTACTTC. The whole variable domain, remainder taken from reference TRBV13 and TRBJ2-4, is AAGVIQSPRHLIKEKRETATLKCYPIPRHDTVYWYQQGPGQDPQFLISFYEKMQSDKGSIPDRFSAQQFSDYHSELNMSSLELGDSALYFCASSLAQKNIQYFGAGTRLSVL.

The genes are TRBV7-2 and TRBJ2-1; no definite D call. Germline values: CDR1 SGHTA, CDR2 FQGNSA. The CDR3 has 12 amino acids. V was pared by 2 bases and J by 10 bases, with 9 bases between. DNA of the CDR3: TGTGCCAGCAGCTTAACCCTCAAGGAGCAGTTCTTC. Protein: CASSLTLKEQFF.